Following are 3 T cell receptor beta chains from one sample sequenced in a study of control samples from healthy donors and cancer patients. The assay was immunoSEQ multiplex PCR, and TCRdb's table has in-frame clones only and misses some. This sample's table reports 150,000 to 200,000 clones. The material sequenced was blood. The receptor set was obtained from a woman in her 30s in good health.

The gene calls are TRBV7-2 and TRBJ1-2; the D gene is possibly TRBD1 (6 bases). V was clipped by 1 base and J by 2 bases, with 14 bases between them. The CDR3 has 16 amino acids. Germline V gene lookup returns CDR1 SGHTA and CDR2 FQGNSA. CDR3 in amino acids: CASSLGGPQYNYGYTF. In nucleotides, the CDR3 is TGTGCCAGCAGCTTAGGGGGGCCTCAATACAACTATGGCTACACCTTC. The full variable domain, its missing parts supplied by reference TRBV7-2 and TRBJ1-2, is GAGVSQSPSNKVTEKGKDVELRCDPISGHTALYWYRQSLGQGLEFLIYFQGNSAPDKSGLPSDRFSAERTGGSVSTLTIQRTQQEDSAVYLCASSLGGPQYNYGYTFGSGTRLTVV.

The chain recombines TRBV12-3 or TRBV12-4 with TRBJ2-1, with D possibly being TRBD1 (6 bases). The CDR3 runs to 10 residues. V shed 6 bases and J shed 12 bases, with 9 bases lying between them. The CDR3 region is CASRQGGQFF. The CDR3 DNA reads as TGTGCCAGCAGACAGGGTGGGCAGTTCTTC.

J is TRBJ1-2 and V is TRBV7-9; D is ambiguous. The CDR3 totals 16 residues. V lost 5 bases to trimming and J lost 6 bases, with 22 bases between them. Germline V gene data show CDR1 as SEHNR and CDR2 as FQNEAQ (reference sequence). As DNA, the CDR3 is TGTGCCAGCAGCCCAAGAAAGGACGGACGACCCCATGGCTACACCTTC. This translates into CASSPRKDGRPHGYTF.